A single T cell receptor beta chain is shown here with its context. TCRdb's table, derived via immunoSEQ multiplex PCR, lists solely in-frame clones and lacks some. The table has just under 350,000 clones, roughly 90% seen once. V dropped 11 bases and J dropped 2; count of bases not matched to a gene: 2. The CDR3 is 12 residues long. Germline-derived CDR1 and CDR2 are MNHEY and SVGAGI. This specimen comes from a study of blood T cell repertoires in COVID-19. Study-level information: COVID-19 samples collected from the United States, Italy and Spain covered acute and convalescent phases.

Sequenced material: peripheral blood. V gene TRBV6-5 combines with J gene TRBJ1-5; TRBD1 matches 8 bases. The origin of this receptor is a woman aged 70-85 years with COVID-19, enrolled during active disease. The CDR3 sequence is CAEGQGNQPQHF. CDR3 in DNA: TGTGCCGAGGGACAGGGCAATCAGCCCCAGCATTTT.